The present T cell receptor (beta chain) was sequenced within a study of blood T cell repertoires in COVID-19. TCRdb keeps only in-frame clones here, not all; method: immunoSEQ multiplex PCR. The sample lists around 90,000 clones; around four fifths were seen once. The CDR3 runs to 13 residues. Unmatched junction bases numbered 2, after V lost 4 bases and J lost 5 bases. Germline-derived CDR1 and CDR2 are MDHEN and SYDVKM. This chain connects TRBV28 to TRBJ1-2, with 9 bases aligning to TRBD1. Source material: peripheral blood. The sequence came from a human donor in a cohort sampled during active COVID-19. In nucleotides, the CDR3 is TGTGCCAGCAGTTCCGGACAGGGGTATGGCTACACCTTC. It is translated as CASSSGQGYGYTF.